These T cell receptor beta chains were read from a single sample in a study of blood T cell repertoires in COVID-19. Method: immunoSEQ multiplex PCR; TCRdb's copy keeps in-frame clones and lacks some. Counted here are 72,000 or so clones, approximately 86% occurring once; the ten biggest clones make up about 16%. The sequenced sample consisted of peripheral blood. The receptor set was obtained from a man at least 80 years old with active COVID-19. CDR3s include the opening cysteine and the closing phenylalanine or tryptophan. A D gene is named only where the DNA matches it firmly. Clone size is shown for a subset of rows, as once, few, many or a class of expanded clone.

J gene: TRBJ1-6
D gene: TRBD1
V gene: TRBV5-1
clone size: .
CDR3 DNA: TGCGCCAGCAGCATGGGACAGGGTGGTTCACCCCTCCACTTT
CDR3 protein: CASSMGQGGSPLHF

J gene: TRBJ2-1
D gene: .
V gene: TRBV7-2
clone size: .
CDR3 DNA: TGTGCCAGCAGCTCCAGCCAGGGTTCCTACAATGAGCAGTTCTTC
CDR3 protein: CASSSSQGSYNEQFF

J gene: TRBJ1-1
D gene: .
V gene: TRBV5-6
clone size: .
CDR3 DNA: TGTGCCAGCAGCTTGGTGGAGGGAACTGAAGCTTTCTTT
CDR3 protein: CASSLVEGTEAFF

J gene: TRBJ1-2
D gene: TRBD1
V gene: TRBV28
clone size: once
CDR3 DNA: TGTGCCAGCAGAAGGGACAGGGGCTATGGCTACACCTTC
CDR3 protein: CASRRDRGYGYTF

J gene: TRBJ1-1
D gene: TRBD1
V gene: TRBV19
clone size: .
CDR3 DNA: TGTGCCAGTAGTATCGGACAGGGGTTTATCGAAGCTTTCTTT
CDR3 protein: CASSIGQGFIEAFF

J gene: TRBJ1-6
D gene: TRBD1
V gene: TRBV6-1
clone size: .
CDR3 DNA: TGTGCCAGCAGTGAAGTAACAGGGGGCGGATCACCCCTCCACTTT
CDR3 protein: CASSEVTGGGSPLHF

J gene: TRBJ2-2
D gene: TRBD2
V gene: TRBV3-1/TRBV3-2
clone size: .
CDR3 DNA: TGTGCCAGCAGCCAAGGATTAGCGGGACCCACCGGGGAGCTGTTTTTT
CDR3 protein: CASSQGLAGPTGELFF

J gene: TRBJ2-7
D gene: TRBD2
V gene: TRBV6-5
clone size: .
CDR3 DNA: TGTGCCAGCAGTCGTACCGGGACTAGCGGGAACGAGCAGTACTTC
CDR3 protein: CASSRTGTSGNEQYF

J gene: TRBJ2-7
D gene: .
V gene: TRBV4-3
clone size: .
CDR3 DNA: TGCGCCAGCAGCCAAGCGTTATTATACGAGCAGTACTTC
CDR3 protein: CASSQALLYEQYF

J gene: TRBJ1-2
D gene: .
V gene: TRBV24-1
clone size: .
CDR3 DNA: TGTGCCACCAGTGCCCCGATGGCTAGTTCTAAATCTAACTATGGCTACACCTTC
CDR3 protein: CATSAPMASSKSNYGYTF

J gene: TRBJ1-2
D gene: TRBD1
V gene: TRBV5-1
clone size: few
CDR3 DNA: TGCGCCAGCAGCACCCGGGACAGGGGTTACTACACCTTC
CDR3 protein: CASSTRDRGYYTF

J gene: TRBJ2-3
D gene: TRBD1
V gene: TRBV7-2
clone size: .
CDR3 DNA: TGTGCCAGCAGCTTAGCGGGACAGGGTGTAGATACGCAGTATTTT
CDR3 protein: CASSLAGQGVDTQYF

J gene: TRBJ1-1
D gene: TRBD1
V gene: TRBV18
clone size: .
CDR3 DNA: TGTGCCAGCTCACTTCATCCCCCGGACAGGGGGGGTACTGAAGCTTTCTTT
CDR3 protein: CASSLHPPDRGGTEAFF

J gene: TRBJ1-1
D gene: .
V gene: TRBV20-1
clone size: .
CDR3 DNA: TGCAGTGCTAGTCTCGGGAGAGACACTGAAGCTTTCTTT
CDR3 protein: CSASLGRDTEAFF

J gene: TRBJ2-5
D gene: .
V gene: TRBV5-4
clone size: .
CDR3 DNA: TGTGCCAGCAGCTCCCGTAGTGTGGAGCAGTACTTC
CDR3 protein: CASSSRSVEQYF

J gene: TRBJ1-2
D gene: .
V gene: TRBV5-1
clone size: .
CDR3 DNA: TGCGCCAGCAGCTTGGCCGCTAACTATGGCTACACCTTC
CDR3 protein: CASSLAANYGYTF

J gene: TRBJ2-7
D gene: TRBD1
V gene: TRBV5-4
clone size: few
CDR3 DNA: TGTGCCAGCAGCTTAACAGGGGGCTACGAGCAGTACTTC
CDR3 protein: CASSLTGGYEQYF

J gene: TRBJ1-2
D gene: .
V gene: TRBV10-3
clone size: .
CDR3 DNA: TGTGCCATCAGTGAGCGGGGCTATGGCTACACCTTC
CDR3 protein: CAISERGYGYTF

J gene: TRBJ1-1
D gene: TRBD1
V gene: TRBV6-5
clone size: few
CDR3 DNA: TGTGCCAGCAGTTACGGGACAGGGGTACGAGCCACTGAAGCTTTCTTT
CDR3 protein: CASSYGTGVRATEAFF